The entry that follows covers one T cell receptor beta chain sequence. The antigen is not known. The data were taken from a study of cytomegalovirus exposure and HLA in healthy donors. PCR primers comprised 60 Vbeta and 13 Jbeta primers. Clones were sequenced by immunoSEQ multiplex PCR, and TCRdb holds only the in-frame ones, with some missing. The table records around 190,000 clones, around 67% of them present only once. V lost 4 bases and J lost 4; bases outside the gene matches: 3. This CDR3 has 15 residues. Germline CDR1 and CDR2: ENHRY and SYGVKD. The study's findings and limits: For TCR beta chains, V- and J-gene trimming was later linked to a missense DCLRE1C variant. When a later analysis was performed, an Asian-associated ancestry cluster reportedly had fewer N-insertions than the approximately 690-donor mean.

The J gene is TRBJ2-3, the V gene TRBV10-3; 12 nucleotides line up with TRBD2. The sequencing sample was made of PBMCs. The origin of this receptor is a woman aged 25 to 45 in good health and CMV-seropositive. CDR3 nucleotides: TGTGCCATCAGTGGACTAGCGGGAGTAGCAGATACGCAGTATTTT. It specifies CAISGLAGVADTQYF.